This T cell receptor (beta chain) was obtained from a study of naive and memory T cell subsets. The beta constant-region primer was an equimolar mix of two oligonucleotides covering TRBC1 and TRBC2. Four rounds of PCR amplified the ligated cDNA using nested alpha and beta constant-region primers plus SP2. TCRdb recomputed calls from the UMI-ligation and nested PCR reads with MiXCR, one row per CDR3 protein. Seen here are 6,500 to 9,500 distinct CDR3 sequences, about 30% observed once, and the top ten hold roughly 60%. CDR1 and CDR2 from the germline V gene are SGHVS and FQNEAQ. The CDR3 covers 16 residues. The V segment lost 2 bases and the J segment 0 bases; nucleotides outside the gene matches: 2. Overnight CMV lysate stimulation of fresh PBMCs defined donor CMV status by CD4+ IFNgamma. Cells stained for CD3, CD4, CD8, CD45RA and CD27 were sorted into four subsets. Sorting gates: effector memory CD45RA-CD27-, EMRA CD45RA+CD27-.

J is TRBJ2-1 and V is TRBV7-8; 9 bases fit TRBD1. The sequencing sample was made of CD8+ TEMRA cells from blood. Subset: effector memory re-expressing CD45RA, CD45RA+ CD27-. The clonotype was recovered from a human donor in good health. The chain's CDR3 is CASSLRTGDSYNEQFF. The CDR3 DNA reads TGTGCCAGCAGCTTACGGACAGGGGACTCCTACAATGAGCAGTTCTTC.